Following are 25 T cell receptor beta chains from one sample sequenced in a study of T cell repertoires in cytomegalovirus infection. In TCRdb, the reads were re-called with MiXCR into one record per CDR3 protein. Here the sample spans around 210,000 distinct CDR3 sequences, roughly 6.5% being singletons. Source material: PBMCs. The source of these receptors is a human donor in good health (CMV status not recorded). Some clones in this sample may be carry-over from other donors' samples.

The chain uses TRBV28 and TRBJ2-2, with 7 bases that match TRBD1. Losses at the gene ends were 5 bases for V and 6 bases for J; bases not matched to a gene: 9. The germline gives CDR1 MDHEN, CDR2 SYDVKM. The length of the CDR3 is 15 residues. The CDR3 reads CASSPPRDRAGELFF. The CDR3 region has the DNA TGTGCCAGCAGTCCCCCCCGCGACAGGGCCGGGGAGCTGTTTTTT.

This clonotype has just a few counts. The V gene is TRBV14, the J gene TRBJ1-2; no reliable D call. Deletions cut 0 bases from V and 6 bases from J, with 17 bases between. Germline CDR1 SGHDN, CDR2 FVKESK. The CDR3 spans 16 residues. The CDR3 coding sequence is TGTGCCAGCAGCCAAGATGAAACAGACACATGGAATGGCTACACCTTC. It is translated as CASSQDETDTWNGYTF.

This clonotype was seen at least ten times. The gene calls are TRBV28 and TRBJ2-2; D perhaps matches TRBD2 (6 bases). Germline loops: CDR1 MDHEN, CDR2 SYDVKM. The CDR3 consists of 15 residues. Trimming took 8 bases from V and 4 from J, leaving 17 bases between them. This CDR3 is CASHVHQGGTGELFF. The CDR3 nucleotides read TGTGCCAGCCACGTTCATCAGGGAGGCACCGGGGAGCTGTTTTTT.

This clonotype turned up a few times. The rearrangement links TRBV11-2 to TRBJ2-5, with D tentatively TRBD2 (6 bases). V was cut by 5 bases and J by 3 bases, with 13 bases left in between. The CDR3 has 14 residues. Per the germline V gene, CDR1 is SGHAT and CDR2 is FQNNGV. CDR3 DNA sequence: TGTGCCAGCAGCCAACATCGCGGGGAAGAGACCCAGTACTTC. This gives the protein CASSQHRGEETQYF.

This clonotype was counted ten times or more. The rearrangement uses TRBV12-3 or TRBV12-4 and TRBJ1-2; 7 positions match TRBD1. V was clipped by 6 bases and J by 8 bases; unmatched bases: 15. This CDR3 comprises 15 residues. DNA of the CDR3: TGTGCCAGCAGGGGGGTGACAGGGTGGTCTAAGGGCTACACCTTC. Translation: CASRGVTGWSKGYTF.

This clonotype showed up many times. V is TRBV5-1 and J is TRBJ1-6; D uncertain. The germline gives CDR1 SGHRS, CDR2 YFSETQ. Trimming shortened V by 0 bases and J by 11 bases, and 9 bases separated the two germline ends. This CDR3 has 13 residues. CDR3: CASSLDLGPPLHF. DNA for the CDR3: TGCGCCAGCAGCTTGGATTTGGGCCCACCCCTCCACTTT.

This clonotype was detected ten times or more. The chain has TRBV20-1 and TRBJ1-4; D not certain. The V and J ends lost 1 base and 8 bases respectively, with 8 bases between them. CDR3 length: 12 residues. Germline V gives CDR1 DFQATT, CDR2 SNEGSKA (reference sequence). DNA for the CDR3: TGCAGTGCTAGAGCGAACGAGGAAAAACTGTTTTTT. Protein product: CSARANEEKLFF.

This clonotype has at least ten counts. The chain couples TRBV6-1 to TRBJ1-4; D possibly corresponds to TRBD1 (6 bases). Per germline, CDR1 MNHNS and CDR2 SASEGT. The CDR3 extends over 13 amino acids. Trimming left V 8 bases short and J 5 bases short, with 12 bases between. Here the CDR3 DNA reads TGTGCCAGCGTGGGGGACACGAATGAAAAACTGTTTTTT. Its protein product is CASVGDTNEKLFF.

This clonotype was detected many times. The gene calls are TRBV20-1 and TRBJ1-4, with D unclear. This CDR3 is built from 16 residues. Trimming shortened V by 6 bases and J by 5 bases, and 22 bases separated the two germline ends. Germline V CDR1 and CDR2: DFQATT, SNEGSKA (reference sequence). The DNA for the CDR3 is TGCAGTGCCAAGCGCCCGGGCGGTCGTTCGAATGAAAAACTGTTTTTT. Its translation is CSAKRPGGRSNEKLFF.

The sample holds many counts of this clonotype. This chain connects TRBV7-2 to TRBJ2-1, with 8 nucleotides matching TRBD2. Germline V CDR1 and CDR2: SGHTA, FQGNSA. The CDR3 runs 15 residues. V shed 4 bases and J 6 bases; nucleotides not matched to a gene: 8. The CDR3 nucleotides read TGTGCCAGCAGCTCCCCCCGGGGGGGCCCCAATGAGCAGTTCTTC. This translates into CASSSPRGGPNEQFF.

This clonotype was detected many times. This chain uses TRBV7-2 with TRBJ1-5; unclear D gene. The V end lost 1 base, the J end lost 10 bases, and 14 bases lay between the germline ends. Germline V gene lookup returns CDR1 SGHTA and CDR2 FQGNSA. CDR3 length equals 14 residues. CDR3 protein: CASSLDTHPSPQHF. The CDR3 nucleotides read TGTGCCAGCAGCTTAGACACCCACCCCTCACCCCAGCATTTT. The complete variable domain, with remaining parts taken from reference TRBV7-2 and TRBJ1-5, reads GAGVSQSPSNKVTEKGKDVELRCDPISGHTALYWYRQSLGQGLEFLIYFQGNSAPDKSGLPSDRFSAERTGGSVSTLTIQRTQQEDSAVYLCASSLDTHPSPQHFGDGTRLSIL.

This clonotype was counted ten times or more. The chain joins TRBV6-2 or TRBV6-3 to TRBJ1-5, with D possibly TRBD1 on 5 matching bases. CDR3 size: 16 residues. CDR1 is MNHEY, CDR2 SVGEGT, per germline. The V gene lost 8 bases and the J gene lost 4 bases, with 21 bases spanning the gap. CDR3 region: CASHPVGAGPNQPQHF. CDR3 coding DNA: TGTGCCAGCCATCCTGTAGGGGCCGGACCAAATCAGCCCCAGCATTTT.

This clonotype was counted at least ten times. The chain employs TRBV29-1 and TRBJ2-5, with D possibly TRBD2 on 5 matching bases. V was shortened by 3 bases and J by 0 bases, with 11 bases between the two germline ends. The CDR3 extends over 14 amino acids. Germline V gene data show CDR1 as SQVTM and CDR2 as ANQGSEA. CDR3 nucleotides: TGCAGCGTTGATGGTTCCGGGGACCAAGAGACCCAGTACTTC. Its protein is CSVDGSGDQETQYF. Looking up the rest from reference TRBV29-1 and TRBJ2-5 gives the full variable domain: SAVISQKPSRDICQRGTSLTIQCQVDSQVTMMFWYRQQPGQSLTLIATANQGSEATYESGFVIDKFPISRPNLTFSTLTVSNMSPEDSSIYLCSVDGSGDQETQYFGPGTRLLVL.

There are many counts of this clonotype. This chain links TRBV7-2 with TRBJ2-5, with D possibly TRBD2 on 5 matching bases. Per the germline V gene, CDR1 is SGHTA and CDR2 is FQGNSA. Deletions cut 1 base from V and 3 bases from J, with 12 bases between. This CDR3 comprises 15 residues. The CDR3 loop reads CASSLGLPGKETQYF. CDR3 sequence (DNA): TGTGCCAGCAGCTTAGGGCTCCCGGGGAAAGAGACCCAGTACTTC.

This clonotype was picked up a small number of times. The J gene is TRBJ1-5, the V gene TRBV20-1, with no clear D. Germline CDR1 and CDR2: DFQATT and SNEGSKA (reference sequence). There are 18 residues in the CDR3. Between the trimmed V and J ends, which lost 0 bases and 0 bases, there was a span of 18 bases. The CDR3 DNA is TGCAGTGCTAGAGACCATAGACGGGAAGGGAATAGCAATCAGCCCCAGCATTTT. Its translation: CSARDHRREGNSNQPQHF.

This clonotype was counted many times. The gene calls are TRBV11-1 and TRBJ1-1, with D unresolved. This CDR3 comprises 14 residues. The germline V gene encodes CDR1 SGHAT and CDR2 FQDESV (reference sequence). Deletions cut 4 bases from V and 5 bases from J, with 14 bases between. The CDR3 sequence: CASSSERTGTEAFF. Here the CDR3 DNA reads TGTGCCAGCAGCTCCGAAAGGACTGGGACTGAAGCTTTCTTT.

This clonotype was seen many times. The chain is built from TRBV20-1 and TRBJ2-7; D tentatively fits TRBD1 or TRBD2 (7 bases each). The CDR3 runs 14 residues. The V and J ends lost 7 bases and 3 bases respectively, with 19 bases between them. The germline V gene encodes CDR1 DFQATT and CDR2 SNEGSKA (reference sequence). The CDR3 DNA follows: TGCAGTGGGGAGGGAGGGGGCGCTAGCTACGAGCAGTACTTC. Its protein is CSGEGGGASYEQYF.

This clonotype was observed at least ten times. The gene calls are TRBV3-1 and TRBJ2-1; unclear D gene. From germline, CDR1 is LGHDT and CDR2 YNNKEL (reference sequence). Trimming shortened V by 1 base and J by 6 bases, and 4 bases separated the two germline ends. This CDR3 comprises 12 residues. The CDR3 sequence: CASSQVGNEQFF. CDR3 sequence (DNA): TGTGCCAGCAGCCAAGTGGGCAATGAGCAGTTCTTC.

This clonotype was detected ten times or more. J is TRBJ2-3 and V is TRBV7-8; 12 bases map to TRBD2. Unmatched junction bases numbered 17, after V lost 0 bases and J lost 7 bases. This CDR3 region has 20 residues. The V gene's germline CDR1 is SGHVS and CDR2 FQNEAQ. As DNA, the CDR3 is TGTGCCAGCAGCTTAGCGACTAGTGGCTCTAGCGGGGGGGGATTCCATACGCAGTATTTT. It yields the protein CASSLATSGSSGGGFHTQYF. Full variable domain (remainder filled in from reference TRBV7-8 and TRBJ2-3): GAGVSQSPRYKVAKRGQDVALRCDPISGHVSLFWYQQALGQGPEFLTYFQNEAQLDKSGLPSDRFFAERPEGSVSTLKIQRTQQEDSAVYLCASSLATSGSSGGGFHTQYFGPGTRLTVL.

There are many counts of this clonotype. Lacking the conserved final phenylalanine or tryptophan, this CDR3 likely reflects a read error. The DNA is omitted, as the CDR3 cannot be located on it reliably, and the CDR3 follows TCRdb's listing. This rearrangement joins TRBV5-5 to TRBJ2-3; the D segment call TRBD2 is taken from the table without a DNA check. The CDR3 adds up to 12 amino acids, both ends counted. Germline V gives CDR1 SGHKS, CDR2 YYEKEE (reference sequence). This CDR3 is CASSSTGTSGDL.

This clonotype was seen repeatedly, ten times or more. The V gene is TRBV5-5, the J gene TRBJ1-6; a weak D match, TRBD1 (5 bases). The germline V gene encodes CDR1 SGHKS and CDR2 YYEKEE (reference sequence). With 2 bases removed from V and 9 bases from J, the gap between germline ends came to 12 bases. The CDR3 is made up of 14 amino acids. CDR3 sequence (DNA): TGTGCCAGCAGCTTCCCGGGTGGGGGTTCACCCCTCCACTTT. It encodes CASSFPGGGSPLHF.

The sample holds many counts of this clonotype. The chain uses TRBV28 and TRBJ2-1; 9 bases are a match to TRBD2. The CDR3 is 15 residues long. Trimming at V came to 7 bases and at J to 10 bases, leaving 14 bases not matched to a gene. In germline, CDR1 is MDHEN, CDR2 SYDVKM. The CDR3 bases are TGTGCCAGCACCCCAATTAGCGGGGGTTGGGCCGAGCAGTTCTTC. Protein: CASTPISGGWAEQFF.

This clonotype has ten or more counts. The J gene is TRBJ1-5, the V gene TRBV6-2 or TRBV6-3; D perhaps matches TRBD1 (5 bases). The CDR3 is 16 amino acids. Trimming shortened V by 2 bases and J by 0 bases, and 11 bases separated the two germline ends. Germline CDR1 and CDR2: MNHEY and SVGEGT. CDR3 bases: TGTGCCAGCAGTTACCGGGACGGAGATAGCAATCAGCCCCAGCATTTT. Amino acid sequence: CASSYRDGDSNQPQHF.

This clonotype was observed at least ten times. The rearrangement links TRBV20-1 to TRBJ2-7, with TRBD2 identical over 8 bases. V lost 1 base and J lost 3; bases outside the gene matches: 5. The CDR3 covers 14 residues. Germline V gives CDR1 DFQATT, CDR2 SNEGSKA (reference sequence). The DNA of the CDR3 is TGCAGTGCTAGAGGCGGGGGGTTTTACTACGAGCAGTACTTC. Amino acid sequence: CSARGGGFYYEQYF.

This clonotype was counted many times. The chain uses TRBV2 and TRBJ1-5; tentatively, D is TRBD1 (5 bases). This CDR3 comprises 15 residues. The germline CDR1 and CDR2 sequences are SNHLY and FYNNEI. Between the trimmed V and J ends, which lost 6 bases and 2 bases, there was a span of 14 bases. The CDR3 protein is CASSGGQGGNQPQHF. The CDR3 region has the DNA TGTGCCAGCAGCGGAGGGCAGGGAGGCAATCAGCCCCAGCATTTT.